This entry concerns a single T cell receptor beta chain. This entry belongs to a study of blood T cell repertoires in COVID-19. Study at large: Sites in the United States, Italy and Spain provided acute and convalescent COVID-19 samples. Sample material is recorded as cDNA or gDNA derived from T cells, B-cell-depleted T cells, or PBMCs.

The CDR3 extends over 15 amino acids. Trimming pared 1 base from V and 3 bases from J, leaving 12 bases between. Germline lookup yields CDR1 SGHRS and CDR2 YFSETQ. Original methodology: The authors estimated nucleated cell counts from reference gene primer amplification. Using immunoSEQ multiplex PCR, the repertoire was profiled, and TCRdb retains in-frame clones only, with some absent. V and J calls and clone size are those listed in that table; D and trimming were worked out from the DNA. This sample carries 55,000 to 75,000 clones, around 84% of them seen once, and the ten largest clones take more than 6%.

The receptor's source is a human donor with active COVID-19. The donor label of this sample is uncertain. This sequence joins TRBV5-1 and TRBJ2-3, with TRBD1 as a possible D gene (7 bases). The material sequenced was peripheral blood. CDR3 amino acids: CASSLQGGGTDTQYF. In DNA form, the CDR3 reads TGCGCCAGCAGCTTGCAGGGGGGTGGTACAGATACGCAGTATTTT.